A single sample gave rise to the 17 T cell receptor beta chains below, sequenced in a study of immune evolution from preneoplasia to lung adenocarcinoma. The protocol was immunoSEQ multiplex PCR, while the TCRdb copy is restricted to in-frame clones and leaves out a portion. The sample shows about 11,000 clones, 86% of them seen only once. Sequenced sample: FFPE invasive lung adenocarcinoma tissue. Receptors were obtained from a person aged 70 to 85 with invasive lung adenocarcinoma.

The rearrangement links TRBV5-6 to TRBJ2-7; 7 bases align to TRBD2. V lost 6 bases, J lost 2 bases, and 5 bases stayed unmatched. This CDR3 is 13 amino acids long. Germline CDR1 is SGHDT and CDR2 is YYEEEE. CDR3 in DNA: TGTGCCAGCACCCAGCGGGACCCCTACGAGCAGTACTTC. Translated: CASTQRDPYEQYF. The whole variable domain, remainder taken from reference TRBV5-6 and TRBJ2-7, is DAGVTQSPTHLIKTRGQQVTLRCSPKSGHDTVSWYQQALGQGPQFIFQYYEEEERQRGNFPDRFSGHQFPNYSSELNVNALLLGDSALYLCASTQRDPYEQYFGPGTRLTVT.

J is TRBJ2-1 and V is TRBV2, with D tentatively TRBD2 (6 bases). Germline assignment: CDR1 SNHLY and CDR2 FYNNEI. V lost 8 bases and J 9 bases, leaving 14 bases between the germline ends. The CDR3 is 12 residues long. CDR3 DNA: TGTGCCAGCGGGGGGAGAATACGTGAGCAGTTCTTC. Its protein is CASGGRIREQFF.

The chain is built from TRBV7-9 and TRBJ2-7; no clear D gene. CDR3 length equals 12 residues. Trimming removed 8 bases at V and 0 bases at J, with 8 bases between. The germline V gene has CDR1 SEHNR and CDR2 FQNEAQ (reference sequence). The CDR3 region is CASGHSSYEQYF. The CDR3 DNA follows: TGTGCCAGCGGTCATAGCTCCTACGAGCAGTACTTC. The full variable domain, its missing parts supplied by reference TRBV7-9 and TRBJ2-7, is DTGVSQNPRHKITKRGQNVTFRCDPISEHNRLYWYRQTLGQGPEFLTYFQNEAQLEKSRLLSDRFSAERPKGSFSTLEIQRTEQGDSAMYLCASGHSSYEQYFGPGTRLTVT.

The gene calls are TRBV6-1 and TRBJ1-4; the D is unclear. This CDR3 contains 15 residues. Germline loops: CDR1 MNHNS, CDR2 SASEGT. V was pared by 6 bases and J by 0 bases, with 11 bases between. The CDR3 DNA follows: TGTGCCAGCAGGTATACGGCCTCAACTAATGAAAAACTGTTTTTT. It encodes CASRYTASTNEKLFF.

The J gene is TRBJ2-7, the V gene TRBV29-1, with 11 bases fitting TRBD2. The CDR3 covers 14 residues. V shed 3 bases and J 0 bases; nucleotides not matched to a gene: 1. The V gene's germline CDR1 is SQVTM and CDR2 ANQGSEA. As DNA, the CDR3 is TGCAGCGTTGACACTAGCGGGAGCTCCTACGAGCAGTACTTC. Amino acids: CSVDTSGSSYEQYF.

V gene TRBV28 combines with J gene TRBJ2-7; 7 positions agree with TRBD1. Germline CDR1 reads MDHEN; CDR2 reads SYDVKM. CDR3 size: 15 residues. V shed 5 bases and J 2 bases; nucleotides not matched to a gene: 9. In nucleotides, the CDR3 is TGTGCCAGCAGTCTCCTCCGGGACAGCCCCTACGAGCAGTACTTC. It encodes CASSLLRDSPYEQYF.

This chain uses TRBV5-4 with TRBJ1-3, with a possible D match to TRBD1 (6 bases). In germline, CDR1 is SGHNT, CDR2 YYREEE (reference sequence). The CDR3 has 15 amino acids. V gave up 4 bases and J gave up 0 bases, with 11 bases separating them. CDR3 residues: CASSLDRSSGNTIYF. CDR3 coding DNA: TGTGCCAGCAGCCTGGACAGAAGCTCTGGAAACACCATATATTTT.

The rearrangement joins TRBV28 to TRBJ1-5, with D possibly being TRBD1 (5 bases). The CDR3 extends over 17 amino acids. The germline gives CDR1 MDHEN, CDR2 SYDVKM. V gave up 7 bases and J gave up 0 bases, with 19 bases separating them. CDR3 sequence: CASNTGRQLYSNQPQHF. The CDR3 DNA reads TGTGCCAGCAATACGGGACGACAGCTCTATAGCAATCAGCCCCAGCATTTT.

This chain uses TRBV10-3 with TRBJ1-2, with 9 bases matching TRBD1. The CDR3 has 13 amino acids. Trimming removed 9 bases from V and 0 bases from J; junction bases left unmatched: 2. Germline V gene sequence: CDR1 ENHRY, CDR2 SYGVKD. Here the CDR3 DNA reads TGTGCCATGGGGACAGGGCCTAACTATGGCTACACCTTC. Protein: CAMGTGPNYGYTF.

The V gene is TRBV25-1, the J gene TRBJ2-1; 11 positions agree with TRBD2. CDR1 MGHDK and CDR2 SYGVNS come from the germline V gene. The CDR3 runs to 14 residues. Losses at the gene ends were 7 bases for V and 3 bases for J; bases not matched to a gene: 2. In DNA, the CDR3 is TGTGCCAGCAATAGCGGGGGGGTCTACAATGAGCAGTTCTTC. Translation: CASNSGGVYNEQFF.

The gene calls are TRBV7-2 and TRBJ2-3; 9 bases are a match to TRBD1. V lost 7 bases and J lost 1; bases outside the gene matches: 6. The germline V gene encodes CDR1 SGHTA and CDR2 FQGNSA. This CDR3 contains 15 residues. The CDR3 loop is CASTGQGVGTDTQYF. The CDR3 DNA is TGTGCCAGCACGGGACAGGGCGTCGGCACAGATACGCAGTATTTT.

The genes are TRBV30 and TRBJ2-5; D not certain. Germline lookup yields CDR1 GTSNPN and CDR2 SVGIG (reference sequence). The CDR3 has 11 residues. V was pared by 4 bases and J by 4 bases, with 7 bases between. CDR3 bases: TGTGCCTGGACCTTCCTAGAGACCCAGTACTTC. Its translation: CAWTFLETQYF.

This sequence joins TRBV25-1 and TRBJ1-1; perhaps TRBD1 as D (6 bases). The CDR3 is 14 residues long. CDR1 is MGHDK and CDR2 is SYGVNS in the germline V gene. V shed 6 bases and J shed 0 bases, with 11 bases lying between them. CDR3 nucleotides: TGTGCCAGCAGGATAGGGGGGATGAACACTGAAGCTTTCTTT. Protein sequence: CASRIGGMNTEAFF.

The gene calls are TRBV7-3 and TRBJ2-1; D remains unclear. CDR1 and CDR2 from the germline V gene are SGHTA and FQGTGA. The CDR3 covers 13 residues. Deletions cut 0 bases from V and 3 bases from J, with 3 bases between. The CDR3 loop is CASSLTGYNEQFF. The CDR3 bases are TGTGCCAGCAGCTTAACGGGCTACAATGAGCAGTTCTTC.

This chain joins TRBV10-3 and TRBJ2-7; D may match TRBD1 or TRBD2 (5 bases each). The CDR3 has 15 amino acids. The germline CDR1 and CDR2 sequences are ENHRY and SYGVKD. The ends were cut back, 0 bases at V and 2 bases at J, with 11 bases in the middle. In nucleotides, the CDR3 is TGTGCCATCAGTGAGTCTAGGGACCGCACCTACGAGCAGTACTTC. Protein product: CAISESRDRTYEQYF.

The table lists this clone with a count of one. The CDR3 region is CASSLFLNTGELFF. The CDR3 DNA follows: TGTGCCAGCAGCTTATTCCTGAACACCGGGGAGCTGTTTTTT. V usage is TRBV7-3 and J usage is TRBJ2-2, with no clear D. Germline values: CDR1 SGHTA, CDR2 FQGTGA. The CDR3 length is 14 residues. With 2 bases removed from V and 1 base from J, the gap between germline ends came to 5 bases.

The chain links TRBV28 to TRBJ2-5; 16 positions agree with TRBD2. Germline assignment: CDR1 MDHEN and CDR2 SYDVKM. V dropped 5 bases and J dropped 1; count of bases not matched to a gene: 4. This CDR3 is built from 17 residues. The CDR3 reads CASSSGTSGRAQETQYF. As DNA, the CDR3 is TGTGCCAGCAGTAGCGGGACTAGCGGGAGGGCCCAAGAGACCCAGTACTTC.